The 11 T cell receptor beta chains below all came from one sample that was sequenced in a study of blood T cell repertoires in COVID-19. The protocol was immunoSEQ multiplex PCR, while the TCRdb copy is restricted to in-frame clones and leaves out a portion. The data show roughly 97,000 clones, just over 90% seen once. The sample was peripheral blood. These receptor sequences come from a man in his fifties or sixties with acute or convalescent COVID-19.

The CDR3: CASRPGESPLHF. The CDR3 region has the DNA TGTGCCAGCAGGCCAGGGGAATCACCCCTCCACTTT. The J gene is TRBJ1-6, the V gene TRBV6-6, with D possibly matching TRBD1 (6 bases). CDR3 length: 12 residues. Trimming left V 6 bases short and J 10 bases short, with 10 bases between. Germline CDR1 reads MNHNY; CDR2 reads SVGAGI (reference sequence).

This clone has just one count. This chain connects TRBV7-9 to TRBJ1-2; D is unresolved. Germline lookup yields CDR1 SEHNR and CDR2 FQNEAQ (reference sequence). V lost 11 bases and J lost 5, with 24 bases in between. The CDR3 consists of 15 residues. CDR3: CAAEPGSALRYGYTF. Written as DNA, the CDR3 is TGTGCCGCCGAACCCGGGTCAGCCCTTAGGTATGGCTACACCTTC.

The V and J genes are TRBV28 and TRBJ1-2; D gene uncertain. The CDR3 sequence is 13 residues long. Germline-derived CDR1 and CDR2 are MDHEN and SYDVKM. Trimming took 10 bases from V and 4 from J, leaving 16 bases between them. The CDR3 bases are TGTGCCACCTTTTTACAAACGGGCTATGGCTACACCTTC. It specifies CATFLQTGYGYTF.

V and J are TRBV5-1 and TRBJ1-3; tentative D call: TRBD1 (6 bases). There are 16 residues in the CDR3. V lost 2 bases and J lost 7, with 19 bases in between. Germline V lookup: CDR1 SGHRS, CDR2 YFSETQ. The CDR3 region has the DNA TGCGCCAGCAGCTTTTCATATGGGACACCGTATAACACCATATATTTT. It codes for CASSFSYGTPYNTIYF.

The sample holds one count of this clone. The CDR3, as DNA: TGTGCCAGCAGCCTAATCGGGGGTAGGGCCGGGGAGCTGTTTTTT. Translated: CASSLIGGRAGELFF. This chain links TRBV11-1 with TRBJ2-2; D may be TRBD2 (6 bases). The V gene's germline CDR1 is SGHAT and CDR2 FQDESV (reference sequence). V lost 5 bases to trimming and J lost 6 bases, with 16 bases between them. This CDR3 contains 15 residues.

The chain employs TRBV20-1 and TRBJ1-1; 9 bases agree with TRBD1. From germline, CDR1 is DFQATT and CDR2 SNEGSKA (reference sequence). The junction had 6 bases not matched to a gene; V was cut back by 6 bases and J by 10 bases. The CDR3 sequence is 11 residues long. The CDR3 loop reads CSAGQGSVAFF. The CDR3 DNA is TGCAGTGCCGGACAGGGGAGCGTAGCTTTCTTT.

This chain's CDR3 is CSVVQHLNTEAFF. CDR3 nucleotides: TGCAGCGTTGTACAGCACCTGAACACTGAAGCTTTCTTT. V gene TRBV29-1 combines with J gene TRBJ1-1; D uncertain. CDR1 and CDR2 (germline): SQVTM, ANQGSEA. This CDR3 is built from 13 residues. With 4 bases removed from V and 0 bases from J, the gap between germline ends came to 9 bases.

The chain employs TRBV6-5 and TRBJ1-2, with 10 bases that match TRBD1. This CDR3 has 16 residues. The germline CDR1 and CDR2 sequences are MNHEY and SVGAGI. With V trimmed by 0 bases and J by 4 bases, 5 bases remained unmatched. The CDR3 loop is CASSYSGWDRGYGYTF. CDR3 coding DNA: TGTGCCAGCAGTTACTCGGGTTGGGACAGGGGCTATGGCTACACCTTC.

This chain links TRBV6-5 with TRBJ1-2, with 9 bases matching TRBD1. This CDR3 has 15 amino acids. Germline CDR1 reads MNHEY; CDR2 reads SVGAGI. Trimming took 4 bases from V and 3 from J; bases not matched to a gene: 6. The CDR3 loop is CASSFPGTGHYGYTF. For the CDR3, the DNA is TGTGCCAGCAGTTTTCCCGGGACAGGGCACTATGGCTACACCTTC.

The J gene is TRBJ1-2, the V gene TRBV5-8, with 8 nucleotides matching TRBD1. The germline V gene has CDR1 SGHTS and CDR2 YDEGEE. This CDR3 comprises 16 residues. V lost 5 bases to trimming and J lost 2 bases; unmatched junction nucleotides: 11. CDR3 in DNA: TGTGCCAGCAGTCGAGGACAGGGAACAAGGAACTATGGCTACACCTTC. Residues: CASSRGQGTRNYGYTF.

The chain combines TRBV5-5 with TRBJ2-1; TRBD1 is a possible D gene (5 bases). This CDR3 region has 13 residues. Trimming stripped 5 bases from V and 9 bases from J, with 15 bases between. Germline V lookup: CDR1 SGHKS, CDR2 YYEKEE (reference sequence). The CDR3 loop reads CASSSRVWGEQFF. CDR3 in DNA: TGTGCCAGCAGTAGCAGGGTGTGGGGTGAGCAGTTCTTC.